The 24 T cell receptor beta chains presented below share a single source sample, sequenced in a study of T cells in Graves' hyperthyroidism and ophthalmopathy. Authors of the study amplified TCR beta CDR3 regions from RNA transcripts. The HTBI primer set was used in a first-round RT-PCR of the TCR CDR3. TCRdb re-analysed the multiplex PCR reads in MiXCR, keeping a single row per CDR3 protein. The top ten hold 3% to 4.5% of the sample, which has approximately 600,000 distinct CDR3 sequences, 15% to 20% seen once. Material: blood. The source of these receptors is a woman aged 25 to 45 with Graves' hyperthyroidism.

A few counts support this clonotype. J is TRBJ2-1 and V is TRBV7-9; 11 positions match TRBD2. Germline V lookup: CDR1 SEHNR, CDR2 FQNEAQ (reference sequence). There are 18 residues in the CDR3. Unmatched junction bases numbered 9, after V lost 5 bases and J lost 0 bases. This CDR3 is CASSGIAGGRTSYNEQFF. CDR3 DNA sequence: TGTGCCAGCAGCGGAATAGCGGGAGGGAGGACCTCCTACAATGAGCAGTTCTTC.

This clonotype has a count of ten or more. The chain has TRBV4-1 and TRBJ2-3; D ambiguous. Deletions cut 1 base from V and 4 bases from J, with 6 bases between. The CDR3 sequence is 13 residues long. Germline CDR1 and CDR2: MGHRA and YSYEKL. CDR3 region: CASSQVNPDTQYF. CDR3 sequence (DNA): TGCGCCAGCAGCCAAGTGAATCCAGATACGCAGTATTTT.

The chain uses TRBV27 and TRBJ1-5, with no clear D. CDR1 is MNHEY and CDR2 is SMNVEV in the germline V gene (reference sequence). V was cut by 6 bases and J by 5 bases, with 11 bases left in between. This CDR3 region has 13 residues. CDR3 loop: CASRSLVDQPQHF. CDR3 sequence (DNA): TGTGCCAGCAGATCCTTGGTGGATCAGCCCCAGCATTTT.

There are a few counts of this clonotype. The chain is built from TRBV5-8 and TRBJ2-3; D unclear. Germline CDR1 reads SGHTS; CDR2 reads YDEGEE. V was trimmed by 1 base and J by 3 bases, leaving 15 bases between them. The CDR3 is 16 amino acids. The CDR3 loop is CASSLFPETSTDTQYF. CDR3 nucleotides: TGTGCCAGCAGCTTGTTTCCGGAGACGAGTACAGATACGCAGTATTTT.

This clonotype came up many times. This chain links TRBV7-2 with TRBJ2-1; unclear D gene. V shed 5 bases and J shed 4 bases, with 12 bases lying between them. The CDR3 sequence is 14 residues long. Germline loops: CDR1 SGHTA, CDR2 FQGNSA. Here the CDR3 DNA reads TGTGCCAGCAGCACGTCATGGACGTACAATGAGCAGTTCTTC. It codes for CASSTSWTYNEQFF.

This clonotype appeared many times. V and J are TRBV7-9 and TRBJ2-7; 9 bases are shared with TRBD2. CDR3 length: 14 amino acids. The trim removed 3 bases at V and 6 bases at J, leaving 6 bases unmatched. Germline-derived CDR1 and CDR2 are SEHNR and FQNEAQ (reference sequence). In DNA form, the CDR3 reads TGTGCCAGCAGCTTCGAGCGGGAGGTGGGCGAGCAGTACTTC. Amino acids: CASSFEREVGEQYF.

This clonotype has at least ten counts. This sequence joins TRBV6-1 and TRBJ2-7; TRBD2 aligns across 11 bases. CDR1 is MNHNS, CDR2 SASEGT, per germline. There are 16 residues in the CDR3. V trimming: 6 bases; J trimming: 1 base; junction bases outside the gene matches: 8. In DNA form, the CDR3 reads TGTGCCAGCAGCCACGGCAGACTAGCGGGATCCTACGAGCAGTACTTC. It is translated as CASSHGRLAGSYEQYF.

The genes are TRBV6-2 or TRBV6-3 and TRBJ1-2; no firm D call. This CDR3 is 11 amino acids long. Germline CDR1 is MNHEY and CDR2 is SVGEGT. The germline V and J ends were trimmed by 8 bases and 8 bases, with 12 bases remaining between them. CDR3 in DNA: TGTGCCAGCCCTCAAGGTTTAGGCTACACCTTC. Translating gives CASPQGLGYTF.

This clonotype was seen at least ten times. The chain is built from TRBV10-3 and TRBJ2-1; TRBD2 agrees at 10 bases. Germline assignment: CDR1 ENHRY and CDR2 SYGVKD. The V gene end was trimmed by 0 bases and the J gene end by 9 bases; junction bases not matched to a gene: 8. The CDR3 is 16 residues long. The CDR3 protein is CAISESSGRRLVEQFF. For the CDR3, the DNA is TGTGCCATCAGTGAGTCTAGCGGGAGGCGCCTCGTTGAGCAGTTCTTC.

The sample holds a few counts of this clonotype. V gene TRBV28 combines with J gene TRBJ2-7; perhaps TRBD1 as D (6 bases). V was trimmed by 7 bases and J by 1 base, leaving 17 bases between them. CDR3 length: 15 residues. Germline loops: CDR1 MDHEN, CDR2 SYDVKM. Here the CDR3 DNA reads TGTGCCAGCACCTCCCCGGGACACGGGTCCTACGAGCAGTACTTC. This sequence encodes CASTSPGHGSYEQYF.

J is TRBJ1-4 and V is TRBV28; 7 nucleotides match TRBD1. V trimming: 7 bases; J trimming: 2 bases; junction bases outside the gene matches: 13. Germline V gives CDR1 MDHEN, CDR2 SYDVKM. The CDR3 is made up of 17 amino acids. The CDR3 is CASTLLGQAGTNEKLFF. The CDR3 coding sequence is TGTGCCAGCACTCTTTTAGGACAGGCCGGCACTAATGAAAAACTGTTTTTT.

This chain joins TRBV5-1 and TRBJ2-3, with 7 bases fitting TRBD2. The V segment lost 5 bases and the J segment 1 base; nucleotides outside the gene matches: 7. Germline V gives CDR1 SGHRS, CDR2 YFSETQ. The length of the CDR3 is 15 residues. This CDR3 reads CASSIERGGTDTQYF. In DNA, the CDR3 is TGCGCCAGCAGTATCGAGCGGGGAGGCACAGATACGCAGTATTTT.

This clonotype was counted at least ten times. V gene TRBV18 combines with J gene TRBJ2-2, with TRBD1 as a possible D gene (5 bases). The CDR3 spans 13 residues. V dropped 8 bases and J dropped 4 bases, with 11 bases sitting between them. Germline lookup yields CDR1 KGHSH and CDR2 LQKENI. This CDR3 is CASSRTGTGELFF. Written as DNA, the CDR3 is TGTGCCAGCAGCCGTACAGGCACCGGGGAGCTGTTTTTT.

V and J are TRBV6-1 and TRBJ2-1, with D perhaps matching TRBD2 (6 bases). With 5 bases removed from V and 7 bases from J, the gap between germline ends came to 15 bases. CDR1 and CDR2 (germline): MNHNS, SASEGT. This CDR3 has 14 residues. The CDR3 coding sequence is TGTGCCAGCAGTCCACGACTAGATTGGAATGAGCAGTTCTTC. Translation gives CASSPRLDWNEQFF.

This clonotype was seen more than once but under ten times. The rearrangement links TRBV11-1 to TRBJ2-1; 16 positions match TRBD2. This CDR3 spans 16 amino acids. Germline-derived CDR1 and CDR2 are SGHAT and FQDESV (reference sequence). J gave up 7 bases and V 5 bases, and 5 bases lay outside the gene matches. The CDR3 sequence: CASSAGTSGRVNEQFF. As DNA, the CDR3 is TGTGCCAGCAGCGCAGGGACTAGCGGGAGGGTGAATGAGCAGTTCTTC.

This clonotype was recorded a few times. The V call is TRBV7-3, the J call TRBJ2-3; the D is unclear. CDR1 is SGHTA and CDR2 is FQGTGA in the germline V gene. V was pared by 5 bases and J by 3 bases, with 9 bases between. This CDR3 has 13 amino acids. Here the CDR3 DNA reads TGTGCCAGCAGCGCGATTCCTACAGATACGCAGTATTTT. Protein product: CASSAIPTDTQYF.

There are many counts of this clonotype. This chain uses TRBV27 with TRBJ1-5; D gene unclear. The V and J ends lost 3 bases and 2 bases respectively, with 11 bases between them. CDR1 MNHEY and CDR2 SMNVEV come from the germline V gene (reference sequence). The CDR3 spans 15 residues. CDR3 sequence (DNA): TGTGCCAGCAGTTTTCCACCAAGTGGCAATCAGCCCCAGCATTTT. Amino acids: CASSFPPSGNQPQHF.

CDR3 sequence (DNA): TGTGCCAGTAGTATGGGGGGAAGATACACTGAAGCTTTCTTT. This codes for CASSMGGRYTEAFF. The chain uses TRBV19 and TRBJ1-1; possibly TRBD1 for D (5 bases). The CDR3 has 14 amino acids. Trimming removed 3 bases at V and 3 bases at J, with 11 bases between. Germline V gene data show CDR1 as LNHDA and CDR2 as SQIVND (reference sequence). Supplemented by reference TRBV19 and TRBJ1-1, the full variable domain reads DGGITQSPKYLFRKEGQNVTLSCEQNLNHDAMYWYRQDPGQGLRLIYYSQIVNDFQKGDIAEGYSVSREKKESFPLTVTSAQKNPTAFYLCASSMGGRYTEAFFGQGTRLTVV.

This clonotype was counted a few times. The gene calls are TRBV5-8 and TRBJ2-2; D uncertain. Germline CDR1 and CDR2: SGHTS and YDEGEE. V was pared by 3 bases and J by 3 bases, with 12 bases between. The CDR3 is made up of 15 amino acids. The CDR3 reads CASSSLLGHTGELFF. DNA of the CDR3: TGTGCCAGCAGCTCCCTGCTCGGGCACACCGGGGAGCTGTTTTTT.

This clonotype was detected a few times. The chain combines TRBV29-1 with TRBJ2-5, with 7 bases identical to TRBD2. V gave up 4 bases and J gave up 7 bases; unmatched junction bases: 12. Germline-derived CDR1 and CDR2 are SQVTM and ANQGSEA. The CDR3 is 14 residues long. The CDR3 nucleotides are TGCAGCGTTGGAGCTCAGGGCGGCGGGGGGACCCAGTACTTC. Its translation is CSVGAQGGGGTQYF.

CDR3 residues: CASSHPGRRQPQHF. CDR3 DNA sequence: TGCGCCAGCAGCCACCCCGGGAGGAGGCAGCCCCAGCATTTT. The chain links TRBV4-1 to TRBJ1-5; D is undetermined. The CDR3 loop spans 14 amino acids. Germline assignment: CDR1 MGHRA and CDR2 YSYEKL. V was shortened by 3 bases and J by 7 bases, with 13 bases between the two germline ends.

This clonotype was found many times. The CDR3 reads CASSATGGGNYGYTF. CDR3 in DNA: TGTGCCAGCAGTGCGACAGGGGGTGGCAACTATGGCTACACCTTC. The chain joins TRBV27 to TRBJ1-2, with 9 bases lining up with TRBD1. Looked up from germline, CDR1 is MNHEY and CDR2 is SMNVEV (reference sequence). This CDR3 spans 15 amino acids. Trimming at V came to 5 bases and at J to 2 bases, leaving 6 bases not matched to a gene.

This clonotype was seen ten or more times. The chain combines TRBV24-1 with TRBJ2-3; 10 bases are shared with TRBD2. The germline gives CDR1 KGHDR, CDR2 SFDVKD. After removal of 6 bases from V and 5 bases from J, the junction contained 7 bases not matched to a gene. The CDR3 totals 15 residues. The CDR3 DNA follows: TGTGCCACCAGTACGACTAGCGGGTCTCGAGATACGCAGTATTTT. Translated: CATSTTSGSRDTQYF.

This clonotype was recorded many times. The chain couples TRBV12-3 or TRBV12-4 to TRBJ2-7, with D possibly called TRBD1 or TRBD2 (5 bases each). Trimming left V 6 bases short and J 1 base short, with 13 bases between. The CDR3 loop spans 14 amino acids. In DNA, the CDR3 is TGTGCCAGCAGCCCGTCCAGGGAGTCCTACGAGCAGTACTTC. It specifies CASSPSRESYEQYF.